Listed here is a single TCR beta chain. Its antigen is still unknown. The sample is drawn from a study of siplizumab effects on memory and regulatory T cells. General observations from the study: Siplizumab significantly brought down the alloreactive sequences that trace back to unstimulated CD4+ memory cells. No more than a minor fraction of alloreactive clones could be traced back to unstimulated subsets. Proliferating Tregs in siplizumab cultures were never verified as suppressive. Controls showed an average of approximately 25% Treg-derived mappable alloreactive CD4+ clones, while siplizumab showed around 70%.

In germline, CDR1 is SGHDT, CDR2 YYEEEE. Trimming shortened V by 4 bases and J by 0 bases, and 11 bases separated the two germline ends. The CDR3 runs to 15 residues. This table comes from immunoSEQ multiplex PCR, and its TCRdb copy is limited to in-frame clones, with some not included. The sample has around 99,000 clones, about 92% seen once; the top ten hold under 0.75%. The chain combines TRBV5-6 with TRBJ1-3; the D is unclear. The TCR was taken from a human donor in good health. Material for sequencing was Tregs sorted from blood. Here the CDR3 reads CASSPRRLSGNTIYF. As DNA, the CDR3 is TGTGCCAGCAGCCCCAGACGGCTCTCTGGAAACACCATATATTTT.